This T cell receptor (beta chain) is from a study of identical twins. Whole-study findings and limits: The study based its conclusions on cross-sectional statistical analysis and did not follow the same donors.

The CDR3 has 17 residues. Per the germline V gene, CDR1 is DFQATT and CDR2 is SNEGSKA (reference sequence). Trimming cost V 1 base and J 1 base, with 19 bases left between them. A word on this clonotype: The target antigen is unknown.

TCRdb reanalysed the 5' RACE reads using MiXCR and keeps one entry per CDR3 protein. Counted here are just over 500,000 distinct CDR3 sequences, roughly a fifth occurring once; the ten biggest clones make up 0.91%. This sample was shared with a second study, whose subject was T cells expressing NK-cell markers.

The V and J genes are TRBV20-1 and TRBJ2-5; D unclear. This clonotype was sampled from a woman aged 18-30 years in good health. Sample: CD4+ T cells sorted from blood. CDR3 amino acids: CSARVLGGIRPQETQYF. As DNA, the CDR3 is TGCAGTGCTAGAGTTCTTGGTGGGATTCGCCCCCAAGAGACCCAGTACTTC.